The clone carrying this T cell receptor beta chain was seen repeatedly, ten times or more. The CDR3 has 12 amino acids. Trimming stripped 6 bases from V and 6 bases from J, with 12 bases between. Construction of the TCRbeta library involved unique molecular identifiers. TCRdb used MiXCR to reprocess the PCR reads, holding one entry per CDR3 protein. The sample yields 80,000 to 95,000 distinct CDR3 sequences, roughly 8.3% seen once. These data originate in a study of T-cell reconstitution after alpha-beta-depleted transplantation in children. This TCR was recovered from a human donor who donated a stem cell graft to a child with congenital amegakaryocytic thrombocytopenia. The chain uses TRBV12-3 or TRBV12-4 and TRBJ2-7, with D perhaps TRBD1 (5 bases). The material sequenced was PBMCs from the stem cell graft donor, taken from the stem cell graft. Written as DNA, the CDR3 is TGTGCCAGCAGCTCAGGGTTTGGCGAGCAGTACTTC. It translates to CASSSGFGEQYF.